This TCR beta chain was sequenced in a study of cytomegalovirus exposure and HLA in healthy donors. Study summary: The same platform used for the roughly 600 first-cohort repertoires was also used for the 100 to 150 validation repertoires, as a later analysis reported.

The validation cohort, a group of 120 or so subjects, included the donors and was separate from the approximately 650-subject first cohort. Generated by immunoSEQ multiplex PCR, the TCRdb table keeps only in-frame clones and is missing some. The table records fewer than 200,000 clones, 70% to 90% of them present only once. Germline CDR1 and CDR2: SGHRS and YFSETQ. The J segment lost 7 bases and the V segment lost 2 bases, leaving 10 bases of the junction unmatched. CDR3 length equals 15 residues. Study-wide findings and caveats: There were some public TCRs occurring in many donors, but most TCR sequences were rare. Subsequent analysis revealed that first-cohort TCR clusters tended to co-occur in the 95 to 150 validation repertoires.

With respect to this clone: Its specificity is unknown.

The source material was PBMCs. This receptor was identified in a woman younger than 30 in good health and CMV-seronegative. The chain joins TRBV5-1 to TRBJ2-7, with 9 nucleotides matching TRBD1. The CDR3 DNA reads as TGCGCCAGCAGCTTCGGGGGACAGGGTTTCGAAGAGCAGTACTTC. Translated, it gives CASSFGGQGFEEQYF.